These 15 T cell receptor beta chains originate from one sample sequenced in a study of cytomegalovirus exposure and HLA in healthy donors. PCR amplification relied on 60 Vbeta primers (plus 13 Jbeta primers). Profiling relied on immunoSEQ multiplex PCR, and the TCRdb table lists in-frame clones only, not all of them. The sample gives some 130,000 clones, around 80% of which show up once; around 7% is in the top ten. The material sequenced was PBMCs. Receptor source: a man aged 35 to 55 in good health and CMV-seropositive.

In this sample, this clone turned up a few times. The V gene is TRBV7-9, the J gene TRBJ2-5; TRBD2 matches 10 bases. Unmatched junction bases numbered 1, after V lost 3 bases and J lost 3 bases. The CDR3 has 14 amino acids. Germline V gene sequence: CDR1 SEHNR, CDR2 FQNEAQ (reference sequence). This CDR3 is CASSFGLAEETQYF. The CDR3, as DNA: TGTGCCAGCAGCTTTGGACTAGCGGAAGAGACCCAGTACTTC.

This clone was seen a handful of times. J is TRBJ2-7 and V is TRBV28; unclear D gene. V was pared by 6 bases and J by 2 bases, with 14 bases between. The CDR3 runs to 14 residues. CDR1 is MDHEN, CDR2 SYDVKM, per germline. CDR3: CASSQLRQAYEQYF. In DNA, the CDR3 is TGTGCCAGCAGCCAACTCCGACAAGCCTACGAGCAGTACTTC.

This clone was counted a few times. The chain uses TRBV19 and TRBJ1-5; 7 bases match TRBD1. Unmatched junction bases numbered 8, after V lost 5 bases and J lost 4 bases. CDR3 length: 15 residues. The germline CDR1 and CDR2 sequences are LNHDA and SQIVND (reference sequence). CDR3 in DNA: TGTGCCAGTAGTGTCGACAGGGAGAGAAATCAGCCCCAGCATTTT. Protein: CASSVDRERNQPQHF.

The rearrangement uses TRBV7-3 and TRBJ2-2; D is unresolved. V lost 1 base, J lost 5 bases, and 5 bases lay in between. The CDR3 runs to 13 residues. CDR1 is SGHTA and CDR2 is FQGTGA in the germline V gene. The CDR3: CASSLKPTGELFF. DNA of the CDR3: TGTGCCAGCAGCTTAAAGCCTACCGGGGAGCTGTTTTTT. The full variable domain, its missing parts supplied by reference TRBV7-3 and TRBJ2-2, is GAGVSQTPSNKVTEKGKYVELRCDPISGHTALYWYRQSLGQGPEFLIYFQGTGAADDSGLPNDRFFAVRPEGSVSTLKIQRTERGDSAVYLCASSLKPTGELFFGEGSRLTVL.

The chain carries TRBV7-6 and TRBJ1-1; a possible D gene is TRBD1 (6 bases). The V and J ends lost 5 bases and 1 base respectively, with 11 bases between them. From germline, CDR1 is SGHVS and CDR2 FNYEAQ. This CDR3 spans 14 amino acids. The CDR3 reads CASSLRTANTEAFF. The CDR3 region has the DNA TGTGCCAGCAGCCTACGGACAGCGAACACTGAAGCTTTCTTT.

This sequence joins TRBV6-6 and TRBJ2-7; 8 positions agree with TRBD1. Germline assignment: CDR1 MNHNY and CDR2 SVGAGI (reference sequence). The CDR3 is 15 residues long. Germline trimming cut 2 bases from V and 1 base from J; bases unmatched to any gene: 4. In nucleotides, the CDR3 is TGTGCCAGCAGTTACCCCAGGGACAGGTCCTACGAGCAGTACTTC. Its protein product is CASSYPRDRSYEQYF.

The chain has TRBV9 and TRBJ2-7; the match to TRBD1 covers 8 bases. Per germline, CDR1 SGDLS and CDR2 YYNGEE. V lost 3 bases, J lost 2 bases, and 4 bases stayed unmatched. CDR3 size: 14 residues. The CDR3 here is CASSAGTGPYEQYF. For the CDR3, the DNA is TGTGCCAGCAGCGCCGGGACAGGACCCTACGAGCAGTACTTC. The variable domain in full, completed from reference TRBV9 and TRBJ2-7, reads DSGVTQTPKHLITATGQRVTLRCSPRSGDLSVYWYQQSLDQGLQFLIQYYNGEERAKGNILERFSAQQFPDLHSELNLSSLELGDSALYFCASSAGTGPYEQYFGPGTRLTVT.

The V gene is TRBV5-6, the J gene TRBJ1-5; perhaps TRBD1 as D (5 bases). Germline V CDR1 and CDR2: SGHDT, YYEEEE. The CDR3 has 14 amino acids. V dropped 2 bases and J dropped 1 base, with 7 bases sitting between them. Here the CDR3 DNA reads TGTGCCAGCAGCTTCGGGGGGAGCAATCAGCCCCAGCATTTT. Its protein is CASSFGGSNQPQHF.

The chain couples TRBV7-9 to TRBJ1-2; TRBD1 aligns across 8 bases. CDR1 and CDR2 (germline): SEHNR, FQNEAQ (reference sequence). This CDR3 region has 13 residues. The CDR3 sequence is CSGSNRGTNGYTF. The CDR3 DNA is TGTTCCGGCAGTAACAGGGGGACGAATGGCTACACCTTC.

The chain employs TRBV5-6 and TRBJ2-1; weak D call: TRBD2 (5 bases). With 7 bases removed from V and 4 bases from J, the gap between germline ends came to 12 bases. Germline lookup yields CDR1 SGHDT and CDR2 YYEEEE. This CDR3 spans 13 amino acids. The CDR3 sequence: CASFRTLYNEQFF. CDR3 bases: TGTGCCAGCTTTCGGACTCTATACAATGAGCAGTTCTTC.

This chain connects TRBV10-3 to TRBJ1-5, with a weak D call TRBD1 (5 bases). The V gene's germline CDR1 is ENHRY and CDR2 SYGVKD. This CDR3 region has 14 residues. V gave up 3 bases and J gave up 4 bases, with 10 bases separating them. The CDR3 DNA reads TGTGCCATCAGTGATCGGGGGGATAATCAGCCCCAGCATTTT. This translates into CAISDRGDNQPQHF.

This sequence joins TRBV29-1 and TRBJ2-1, with TRBD2 identical over 11 bases. This CDR3 has 17 residues. The germline V gene encodes CDR1 SQVTM and CDR2 ANQGSEA. The V and J ends lost 6 bases and 6 bases, in that order; junction bases with no gene match: 16. CDR3 in amino acids: CSVWALSGRANINEQFF. CDR3 sequence (DNA): TGCAGCGTATGGGCCCTTAGCGGGAGGGCTAATATCAATGAGCAGTTCTTC.

With regard to this clone: No DNA is shown, since the ends of the CDR3 on it are uncertain; the CDR3 is the one TCRdb lists. The rearrangement joins TRBV28 to TRBJ1-1; the table's D call TRBD1 went unverified against the DNA. Germline loops: CDR1 MDHEN, CDR2 SYDVKM. The CDR3 adds up to 15 amino acids, both ends counted. The CDR3 here is CASSSSGTGGTEAFF.

The chain is built from TRBV18 and TRBJ1-4; 7 bases are a match to TRBD1. Germline V CDR1 and CDR2: KGHSH, LQKENI. V lost 4 bases, J lost 7 bases, and 0 bases stayed unmatched. The CDR3 consists of 12 residues. The DNA of the CDR3 is TGTGCCAGCTCACAGGGGGCTGAAAAACTGTTTTTT. Translation gives CASSQGAEKLFF.

The chain recombines TRBV7-8 with TRBJ1-5; D not certain. This CDR3 has 12 amino acids. V shed 5 bases and J shed 6 bases, with 8 bases lying between them. CDR1 and CDR2 (germline): SGHVS, FQNEAQ. Written as DNA, the CDR3 is TGTGCCAGCAGCCCTACCGGTCAGCCCCAGCATTTT. Translation: CASSPTGQPQHF.